These T cell receptor beta chains were read from a single sample in a study of T-cell memory formation after mild COVID-19. TCRdb fed the 5' RACE reads into MiXCR, producing one record per CDR3 protein. The sample has about half a million distinct CDR3 sequences, 18% seen once; the top ten hold roughly 12%. What was sequenced was PBMCs or a T cell subset sorted from them (not recorded which). The source of these receptors is an adult woman who had mild COVID-19 (a few samples of this study predate the infection). Cell type and time point are not known. The CDR3 runs from the conserved cysteine through the conserved F or W. Fields, in order: D gene, J gene, clone size, V gene, CDR3 protein, CDR3 DNA. The D gene is left open where the match is weak. Some rows have no size entry. The others give once, few or many, or a class for an expanded clone.

>TRBD1|TRBJ1-1|-|TRBV12-3/TRBV12-4
CASSPQGASRNTEAFF
TGTGCCAGCAGTCCTCAGGGGGCTAGTAGGAACACTGAAGCTTTCTTT
>-|TRBJ1-1|-|TRBV5-6
CASSQTYMNTEAFF
TGTGCCAGCAGCCAGACATACATGAACACTGAAGCTTTCTTT
>-|TRBJ1-1|-|TRBV12-3/TRBV12-4
CASSLSQKRRTEAFF
TGTGCCAGCAGTTTATCCCAGAAACGGAGGACTGAAGCTTTCTTT
>-|TRBJ2-7|-|TRBV6-5
CASSYLGERRSYEQYF
TGTGCCAGCAGTTACTTAGGTGAGCGCCGATCCTACGAGCAGTACTTC
>TRBD2|TRBJ2-7|-|TRBV7-9
CASSFFLAGAYEQYF
TGTGCCAGCAGCTTCTTCCTAGCGGGGGCATACGAGCAGTACTTC
>-|TRBJ2-4|-|TRBV27
CASSSFAKNIQYF
TGTGCCAGCAGTTCGTTCGCCAAAAACATTCAGTACTTC
>TRBD1|TRBJ2-7|-|TRBV12-3/TRBV12-4
CASSSPRDRGNEQYF
TGTGCCAGCAGTTCGCCCCGGGACAGGGGGAACGAGCAGTACTTC
>-|TRBJ2-7|-|TRBV27
CASSSRLVVEQYF
TGTGCCAGCAGTTCGCGACTAGTTGTTGAGCAGTACTTC
>-|TRBJ2-3|-|TRBV13
CASSPDKGRTDTQYF
TGTGCCAGCAGCCCGGACAAGGGCAGGACAGATACGCAGTATTTT
>TRBD2|TRBJ2-7|many|TRBV7-9
CASSWGAGGHYEQYF
TGTGCCAGCAGCTGGGGAGCGGGGGGCCACTACGAGCAGTACTTC
>-|TRBJ1-1|few|TRBV3-1
CASSPGVTNTEAFF
TGTGCCAGCAGCCCAGGGGTGACCAACACTGAAGCTTTCTTT
>-|TRBJ1-6|-|TRBV12-3/TRBV12-4
CASSFGSGGVSSPLHF
TGTGCCAGCAGTTTTGGGTCGGGGGGGGTTAGTTCACCCCTCCACTTT
>TRBD1|TRBJ2-7|few|TRBV15
CATSEDRNSYEQYF
TGTGCCACCAGCGAGGACAGGAATTCCTACGAGCAGTACTTC
>TRBD1|TRBJ2-5|-|TRBV5-1
CASSLGFGTDRQETQYF
TGCGCCAGCAGCTTGGGATTTGGGACAGATAGACAAGAGACCCAGTACTTC
>-|TRBJ2-7|few|TRBV9
CASSDSGTEGSYEQYF
TGTGCCAGCAGCGATTCCGGGACCGAGGGTTCCTACGAGCAGTACTTC
>TRBD2|TRBJ2-1|-|TRBV6-5
CASRLAGANNEQFF
TGTGCCAGCAGGCTAGCGGGGGCGAACAATGAGCAGTTCTTC
>-|TRBJ1-1|few|TRBV3-1
CASSQFGTLNTEAFF
TGTGCCAGCAGCCAATTTGGGACACTGAACACTGAAGCTTTCTTT
>-|TRBJ2-4|-|TRBV7-9
CASSSQVLAKNIQYF
TGTGCCAGCAGCTCACAGGTTCTAGCCAAAAACATTCAGTACTTC
>TRBD1|TRBJ2-5|-|TRBV6-6
CASSPPWTGGETQYF
TGTGCCAGCAGTCCACCGTGGACAGGTGGGGAGACCCAGTACTTC
>TRBD2|TRBJ2-1|many|TRBV3-1
CASSQQLAGGIYNEQFF
TGTGCCAGCAGCCAACAACTAGCGGGAGGGATATACAATGAGCAGTTCTTC
>-|TRBJ1-1|-|TRBV6-6
CASSRTGHNTEAFF
TGTGCCAGCAGTAGGACCGGGCATAACACTGAAGCTTTCTTT
>-|TRBJ2-1|few|TRBV20-1
CSASVERQSFVYEQFF
TGCAGTGCCTCAGTAGAGAGACAGTCATTTGTCTATGAGCAGTTCTTC
>-|TRBJ1-2|-|TRBV20-1
CSAHTRGGYGYTF
TGCAGTGCTCACACCCGGGGGGGCTATGGCTACACCTTC
>-|TRBJ1-2|few|TRBV29-1
CSVEVRPDGYTF
TGCAGCGTTGAAGTCAGGCCGGATGGCTACACCTTC
>-|TRBJ1-4|few|TRBV4-3
CASSLQVGINEKLFF
TGCGCCAGCAGCCTTCAAGTGGGGATTAATGAAAAACTGTTTTTT
>TRBD2|TRBJ2-3|-|TRBV7-8
CASSPLAGAVITTQYF
TGTGCCAGCAGCCCCTTAGCGGGGGCTGTGATCACTACGCAGTATTTT
>TRBD2|TRBJ2-1|-|TRBV5-1
CASSDPGGANEQFF
TGCGCCAGCAGCGACCCCGGGGGGGCGAATGAGCAGTTCTTC
>-|TRBJ2-1|-|TRBV7-2
CASSLDGAWSYNEQFF
TGTGCCAGCAGCTTAGACGGGGCCTGGTCCTACAATGAGCAGTTCTTC
>-|TRBJ2-1|-|TRBV7-2
CASSSVWRNEQFF
TGTGCCAGCAGCTCCGTCTGGAGGAATGAGCAGTTCTTC
>TRBD2|TRBJ2-2|once|TRBV20-1
CSARDSGTRANTGELFF
TGCAGTGCTAGAGATTCCGGGACTAGAGCGAACACCGGGGAGCTGTTTTTT
>-|TRBJ2-7|-|TRBV5-6
CASSYPLGDTYEQYF
TGTGCCAGCAGCTACCCCCTAGGAGACACCTACGAGCAGTACTTC
>-|TRBJ2-5|-|TRBV28
CASSSLDGKETQYF
TGTGCCAGCAGCTCTCTGGACGGGAAAGAGACCCAGTACTTC
>TRBD1|TRBJ2-1|many|TRBV5-1
CASSRQGSSYNEQFF
TGCGCCAGCAGCCGACAGGGAAGCTCTTACAATGAGCAGTTCTTC
>-|TRBJ1-1|-|TRBV5-1
CASSSERNTEAFF
TGCGCCAGCAGCTCAGAAAGGAACACTGAAGCTTTCTTT
>TRBD2|TRBJ2-3|few|TRBV2
CASLGLAGPPASQYF
TGTGCCAGCCTGGGACTAGCGGGCCCTCCCGCCTCGCAGTATTTT
>-|TRBJ1-1|few|TRBV12-3/TRBV12-4
CASNFGALGNTEAFF
TGTGCCAGCAATTTCGGAGCTCTGGGGAACACTGAAGCTTTCTTT
>TRBD1|TRBJ1-1|-|TRBV12-3/TRBV12-4
CASSPGTGEEAFF
TGTGCCAGCAGTCCCGGGACAGGGGAAGAAGCTTTCTTT
>-|TRBJ2-1|few|TRBV6-2/TRBV6-3
CASIPRPSLNEQFF
TGTGCCAGCATTCCTAGGCCCTCATTGAATGAGCAGTTCTTC
>TRBD2|TRBJ2-7|-|TRBV6-2/TRBV6-3
CASRGTGLAVYEQYF
TGTGCCAGCAGGGGAACGGGACTAGCGGTCTACGAGCAGTACTTC
>-|TRBJ1-4|few|TRBV7-7
CASSLTVNEKLFF
TGTGCTAGCAGCTTAACCGTTAATGAAAAACTGTTTTTT
>TRBD1|TRBJ2-7|few|TRBV7-9
CASSWDRGGEQYF
TGTGCCAGCAGCTGGGACAGGGGCGGAGAGCAGTACTTC
>TRBD1|TRBJ2-7|-|TRBV24-1
CATSDPRDRDYEQYF
TGTGCCACCAGTGACCCCCGGGACAGGGACTACGAGCAGTACTTC
>TRBD2|TRBJ2-1|-|TRBV20-1
CSARPGTSEHEQFF
TGCAGTGCTAGACCCGGGACTAGCGAGCATGAGCAGTTCTTC
>-|TRBJ1-1|few|TRBV5-1
CASSLDRLTEAFF
TGCGCCAGCAGCTTGGACCGTCTAACTGAAGCTTTCTTT
>-|TRBJ2-1|few|TRBV15
CATSEARSSYNEQFF
TGTGCCACCAGCGAGGCGAGGAGCTCCTACAATGAGCAGTTCTTC
>-|TRBJ2-7|many|TRBV11-1
CASSLRGLTVYEQYF
TGTGCCAGCAGCTTACGGGGACTGACAGTTTACGAGCAGTACTTC
>-|TRBJ2-7|-|TRBV15
CATSRDEGTGLSYEQYF
TGTGCCACCAGCAGAGATGAAGGAACAGGACTATCCTACGAGCAGTACTTC
>-|TRBJ1-1|-|TRBV5-1
CASSLGGLSGTEAFF
TGCGCCAGCAGCTTGGGTGGACTTTCGGGGACTGAAGCTTTCTTT
>-|TRBJ2-1|-|TRBV7-9
CASSTGPSDEQFF
TGTGCCAGCAGCACCGGGCCTAGTGATGAGCAGTTCTTC
>-|TRBJ1-1|few|TRBV4-1
CASSQDRRGEAFF
TGCGCCAGCAGCCAAGATAGGAGGGGTGAAGCTTTCTTT
>-|TRBJ1-4|-|TRBV9
CASSVGSQEKLFF
TGTGCCAGCAGCGTCGGGTCCCAAGAAAAACTGTTTTTT
>-|TRBJ2-7|-|TRBV3-1
CASSQDIEGSYEQYF
TGTGCCAGCAGCCAAGATATAGAGGGCTCCTACGAGCAGTACTTC
>-|TRBJ1-4|few|TRBV5-1
CASSTHGGEKLFF
TGCGCCAGCAGCACACACGGCGGTGAAAAACTGTTTTTT
>-|TRBJ2-1|-|TRBV5-6
CASSLDSSYTRQFF
TGTGCCAGCAGCTTGGACTCCTCCTACACAAGGCAGTTCTTC
>TRBD1|TRBJ1-1|few|TRBV12-3/TRBV12-4
CASSLGFGHLNRGTEAFF
TGTGCCAGCAGTTTAGGGTTTGGACATCTAAACAGGGGCACTGAAGCTTTCTTT